This note documents a single T cell receptor (beta chain) sequence. Its specificity is not known. Profiling relied on immunoSEQ multiplex PCR, and the TCRdb table lists in-frame clones only, not all of them. This repertoire shows some 120,000 clones, roughly 91% found once; its top ten account for about 2.7%. Germline V CDR1 and CDR2: KGHSH, LQKENI. V lost 2 bases to trimming and J lost 2 bases, with 15 bases between them. The CDR3 loop spans 16 amino acids. This entry belongs to a study of T cell responses to AZD1222 COVID-19 vaccine. Findings and limits, study-wide: Spike was spanned by vaccine-associated CD4 TCRs, with dominance at 160-218 and 743-854.

The specimen was peripheral blood, collected on day 0 of AZD1222 vaccination. This clonotype was sampled from an adult in good health. The chain joins TRBV18 to TRBJ1-2; D possibly corresponds to TRBD1 (6 bases). CDR3 region: CASSPAAGAGNYGYTF. The CDR3 DNA is TGTGCCAGCTCACCAGCAGCAGGGGCAGGGAACTATGGCTACACCTTC. Using reference TRBV18 and TRBJ1-2 for the parts outside the CDR3, the full variable domain is NAGVMQNPRHLVRRRGQEARLRCSPMKGHSHVYWYRQLPEEGLKFMVYLQKENIIDESGMPKERFSAEFPKEGPSILRIQQVVRGDSAAYFCASSPAAGAGNYGYTFGSGTRLTVV.